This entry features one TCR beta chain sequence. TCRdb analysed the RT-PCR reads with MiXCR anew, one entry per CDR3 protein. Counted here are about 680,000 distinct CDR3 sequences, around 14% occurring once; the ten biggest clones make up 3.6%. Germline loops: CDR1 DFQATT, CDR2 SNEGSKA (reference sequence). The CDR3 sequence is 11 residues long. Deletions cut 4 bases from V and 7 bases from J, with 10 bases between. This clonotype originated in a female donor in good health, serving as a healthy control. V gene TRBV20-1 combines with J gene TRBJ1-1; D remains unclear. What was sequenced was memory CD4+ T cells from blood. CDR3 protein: CSATAQVEAFF. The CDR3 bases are TGCAGTGCTACAGCGCAGGTTGAAGCTTTCTTT.